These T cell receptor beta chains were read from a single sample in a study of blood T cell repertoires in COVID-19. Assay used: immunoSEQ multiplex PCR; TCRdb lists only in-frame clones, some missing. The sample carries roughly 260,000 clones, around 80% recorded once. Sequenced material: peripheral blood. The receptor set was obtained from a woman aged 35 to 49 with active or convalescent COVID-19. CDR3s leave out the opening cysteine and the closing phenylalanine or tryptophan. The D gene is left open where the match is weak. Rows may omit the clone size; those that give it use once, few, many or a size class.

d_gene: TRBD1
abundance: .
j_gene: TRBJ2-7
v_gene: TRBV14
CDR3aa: ASSPRDRLYEQY

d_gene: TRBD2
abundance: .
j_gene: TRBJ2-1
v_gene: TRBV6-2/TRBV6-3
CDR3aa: ASSSLAGNEQF

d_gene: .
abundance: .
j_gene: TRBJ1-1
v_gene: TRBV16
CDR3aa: ASSPYQGTEAF

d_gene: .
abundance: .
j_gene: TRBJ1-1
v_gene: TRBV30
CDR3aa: AWRTGMNTEAF

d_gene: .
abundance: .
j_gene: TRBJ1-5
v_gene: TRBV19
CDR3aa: ASSIGGGSGNQPQH

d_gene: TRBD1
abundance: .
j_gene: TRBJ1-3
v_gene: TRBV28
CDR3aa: ASSPRMTGRISGNTIY

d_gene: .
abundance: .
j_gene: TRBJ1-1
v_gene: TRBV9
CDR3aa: ASSPRAGFMNTEAF

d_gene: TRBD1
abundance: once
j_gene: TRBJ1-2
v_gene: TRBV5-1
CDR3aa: ASSLEDRSLYT

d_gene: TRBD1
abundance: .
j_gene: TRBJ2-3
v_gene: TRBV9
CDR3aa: ASSARTGTTDTQY

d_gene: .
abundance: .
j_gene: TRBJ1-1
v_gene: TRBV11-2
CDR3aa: ASSSHRLNTEAF

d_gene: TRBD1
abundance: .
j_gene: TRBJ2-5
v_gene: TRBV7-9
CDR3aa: ASSPQTGYKPQETQY

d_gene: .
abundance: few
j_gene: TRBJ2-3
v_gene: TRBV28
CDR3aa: ASSPPSQLTDTQY

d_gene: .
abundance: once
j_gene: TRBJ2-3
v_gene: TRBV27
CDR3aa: ASSLRRGLSSTDTQY

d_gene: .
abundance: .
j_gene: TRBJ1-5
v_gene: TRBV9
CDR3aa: ASSVGNTEYQPQH

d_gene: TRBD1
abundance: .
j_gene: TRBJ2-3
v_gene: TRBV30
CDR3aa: AWSGTGAQY

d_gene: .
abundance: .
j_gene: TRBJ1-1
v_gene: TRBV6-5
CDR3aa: ASRPRGMGTEAF

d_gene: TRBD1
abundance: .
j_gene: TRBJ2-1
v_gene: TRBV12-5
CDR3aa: ASGQDRGPMGEQF

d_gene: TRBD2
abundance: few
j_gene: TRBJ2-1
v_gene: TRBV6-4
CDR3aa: ASSSSGGGTHEQF

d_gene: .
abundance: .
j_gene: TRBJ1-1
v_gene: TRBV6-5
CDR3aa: ASSYRNRVAPEAF

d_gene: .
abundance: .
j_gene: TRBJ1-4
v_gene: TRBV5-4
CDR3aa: ASSLGGEANEKLF

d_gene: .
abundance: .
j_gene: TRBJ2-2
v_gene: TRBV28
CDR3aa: ASSLLRGTGELF

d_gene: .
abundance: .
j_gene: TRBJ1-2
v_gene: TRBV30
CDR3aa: AWSRGEGPGYT

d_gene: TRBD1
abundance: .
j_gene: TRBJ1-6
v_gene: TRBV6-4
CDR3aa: ASSDLRTGQGARNSPLH

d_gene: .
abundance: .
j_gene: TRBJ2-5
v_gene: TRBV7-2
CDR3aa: ASRQPGHLTETQY

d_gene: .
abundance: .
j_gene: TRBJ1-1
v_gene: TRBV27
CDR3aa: ASSPRQGHTEAF

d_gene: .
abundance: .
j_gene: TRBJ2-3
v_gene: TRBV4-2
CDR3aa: ASSQDRGGGTDTQY

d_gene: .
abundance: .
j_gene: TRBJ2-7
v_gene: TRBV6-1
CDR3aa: ASSEGHSYEQY

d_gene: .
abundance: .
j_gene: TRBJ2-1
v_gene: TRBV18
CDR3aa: ASSPAGSNEQF

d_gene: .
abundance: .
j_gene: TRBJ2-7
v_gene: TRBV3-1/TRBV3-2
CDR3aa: ASSRGEPSGEQY

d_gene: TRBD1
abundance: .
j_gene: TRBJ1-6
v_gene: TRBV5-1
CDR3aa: ASSLEGARNSPLH

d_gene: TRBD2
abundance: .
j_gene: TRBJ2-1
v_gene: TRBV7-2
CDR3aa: ASSWGGGGWEQF

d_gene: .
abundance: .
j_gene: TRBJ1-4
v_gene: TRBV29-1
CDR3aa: SVEGGRELF

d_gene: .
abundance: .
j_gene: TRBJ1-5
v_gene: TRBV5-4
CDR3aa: ASSLGGASDQPQH

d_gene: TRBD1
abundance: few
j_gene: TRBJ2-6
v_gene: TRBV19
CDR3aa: ASQGGTGISGANVLT

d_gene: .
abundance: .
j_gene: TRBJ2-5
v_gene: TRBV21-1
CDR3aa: ASSREQGNETQY

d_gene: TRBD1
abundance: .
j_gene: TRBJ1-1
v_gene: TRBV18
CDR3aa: ASSLEPLNGQVHTEAF

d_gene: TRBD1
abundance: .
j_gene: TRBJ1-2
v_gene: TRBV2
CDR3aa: ASVQGTGTSYGYT

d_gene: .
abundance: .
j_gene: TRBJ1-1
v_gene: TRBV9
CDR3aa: ASSVSGVNTEAF

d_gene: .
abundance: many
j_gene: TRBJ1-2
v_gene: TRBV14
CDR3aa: ASSQVPGKDYGYT